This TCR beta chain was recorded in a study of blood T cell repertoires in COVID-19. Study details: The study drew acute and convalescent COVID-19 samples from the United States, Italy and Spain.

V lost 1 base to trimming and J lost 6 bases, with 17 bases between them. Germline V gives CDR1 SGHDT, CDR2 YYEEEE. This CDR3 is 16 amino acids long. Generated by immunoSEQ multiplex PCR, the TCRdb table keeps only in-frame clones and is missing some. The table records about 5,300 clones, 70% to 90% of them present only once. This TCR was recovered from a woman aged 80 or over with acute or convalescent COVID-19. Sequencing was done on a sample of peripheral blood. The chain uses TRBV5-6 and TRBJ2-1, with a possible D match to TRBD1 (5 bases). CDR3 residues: CASSLFWGPAVNEQFF. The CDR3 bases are TGTGCCAGCAGCTTGTTTTGGGGCCCCGCAGTCAATGAGCAGTTCTTC.